Below are 15 T cell receptor beta chains sequenced from a single sample in a study of early T cells in non-severe SARS-CoV-2 infection. TCRdb reprocessed the 5' RACE reads with MiXCR, giving one entry per CDR3 protein. This table holds roughly 23,000 distinct CDR3 sequences, 5.7% found once. The sequencing here drew on whole blood, taken at baseline. These receptors were obtained from an adult who was a healthcare worker with PCR-confirmed SARS-CoV-2 infection or an uninfected control (not recorded which).

The chain is built from TRBV7-6 and TRBJ2-2, with 7 bases fitting TRBD1. The CDR3 consists of 16 residues. In germline, CDR1 is SGHVS, CDR2 FNYEAQ. The V gene end was trimmed by 2 bases and the J gene end by 4 bases; junction bases not matched to a gene: 7. CDR3 region: CASSLTGAVITGELFF. The CDR3 DNA reads TGTGCCAGCAGCTTAACAGGGGCCGTAATCACCGGGGAGCTGTTTTTT.

The gene calls are TRBV12-3 or TRBV12-4 and TRBJ2-7; TRBD1 matches 11 bases. V was pared by 5 bases and J by 7 bases, with 7 bases of the junction left unmatched. The CDR3 is made up of 14 amino acids. The CDR3 region is CASSRDRGFSEQYF. The CDR3 bases are TGTGCCAGCAGTCGGGACAGGGGGTTTAGTGAGCAGTACTTC.

This clonotype showed up many times. The chain uses TRBV5-6 and TRBJ1-6; the D is unclear. CDR3 length equals 13 residues. Per the germline V gene, CDR1 is SGHDT and CDR2 is YYEEEE. Trimming took off 6 bases at V and 8 bases at J, with 12 bases between the two ends. CDR3 bases: TGTGCCAGCAATCTGGAGATGTATTCACCCCTCCACTTT. It yields the protein CASNLEMYSPLHF.

The rearrangement joins TRBV7-9 to TRBJ2-2; D is unresolved. There are 14 residues in the CDR3. Germline V gene sequence: CDR1 SEHNR, CDR2 FQNEAQ (reference sequence). Trimming took 1 base from V and 4 from J, leaving 7 bases between them. CDR3 bases: TGTGCCAGCAGCTTAGATGCAAGCACCGGGGAGCTGTTTTTT. Translating gives CASSLDASTGELFF.

This rearrangement joins TRBV5-1 to TRBJ2-6; TRBD1 matches 7 bases. The CDR3 runs to 16 residues. Germline assignment: CDR1 SGHRS and CDR2 YFSETQ. V gave up 7 bases and J gave up 4 bases; unmatched junction bases: 11. The CDR3 sequence: CASQSLTGAGANVLTF. CDR3 nucleotides: TGCGCCAGCCAAAGTTTAACAGGGGCCGGGGCCAACGTCCTGACTTTC.

This clonotype was seen more than once but under ten times. The chain couples TRBV13 to TRBJ1-1; a possible D gene is TRBD1 (5 bases). Between the trimmed V and J ends, which lost 0 bases and 8 bases, there was a span of 10 bases. This CDR3 contains 13 residues. CDR1 and CDR2 from the germline V gene are PRHDT and FYEKMQ (reference sequence). The DNA for the CDR3 is TGTGCCAGCAGCTTAGGCCACAGGTCAGAAGCTTTCTTT. Translation gives CASSLGHRSEAFF.

By frequency in the sample, this clonotype is medium-sized. The chain links TRBV6-6 to TRBJ2-3; TRBD1 agrees at 11 bases. The CDR3 extends over 14 amino acids. CDR1 and CDR2 (germline): MNHNY, SVGAGI (reference sequence). V lost 8 bases and J lost 0; bases outside the gene matches: 1. The CDR3 spells CASGTGGSTDTQYF. Written as DNA, the CDR3 is TGTGCCAGCGGGACAGGGGGGAGCACAGATACGCAGTATTTT.

V usage is TRBV20-1 and J usage is TRBJ2-2, with TRBD1 as a possible D gene (5 bases). Germline CDR1 is DFQATT and CDR2 is SNEGSKA (reference sequence). This CDR3 is 13 amino acids long. Trimming shortened V by 4 bases and J by 4 bases, and 10 bases separated the two germline ends. In DNA form, the CDR3 reads TGCAGTGCTAAAATCGACAGCACCGGGGAGCTGTTTTTT. This codes for CSAKIDSTGELFF.

The rearrangement uses TRBV12-3 or TRBV12-4 and TRBJ2-2, with TRBD1 as a possible D gene (6 bases). Trimming pared 2 bases from V and 3 bases from J, leaving 10 bases between. The CDR3 is made up of 15 amino acids. As DNA, the CDR3 is TGTGCCAGCAGTTTAACAGGGATTCACACCGGGGAGCTGTTTTTT. Translated, it gives CASSLTGIHTGELFF.

This clonotype has a count of ten or more. The J gene is TRBJ1-2, the V gene TRBV29-1; 7 nucleotides align to TRBD1. With 8 bases clipped from V and 2 bases from J, the junction kept 8 bases outside the gene matches. The CDR3 is made up of 13 amino acids. Germline CDR1 SQVTM, CDR2 ANQGSEA. The CDR3 loop is CSITTGENYGYTF. The CDR3 DNA reads TGCAGCATTACTACAGGGGAGAACTATGGCTACACCTTC.

This clonotype was detected a few times. The rearrangement links TRBV11-2 to TRBJ1-5; possibly TRBD1 for D (6 bases). The V end lost 4 bases, the J end lost 0 bases, and 10 bases lay between the germline ends. This CDR3 is 15 amino acids long. Germline CDR1 is SGHAT and CDR2 is FQNNGV. CDR3 in DNA: TGTGCCAGCAGCTGGGGGGCAGATAGCAATCAGCCCCAGCATTTT. Translating it yields CASSWGADSNQPQHF.

This clonotype has a single count. The chain links TRBV6-5 to TRBJ2-7, with D maybe TRBD2 (7 bases). Per germline, CDR1 MNHEY and CDR2 SVGAGI. This CDR3 is 16 amino acids long. Trimming shortened V by 2 bases and J by 2 bases, and 16 bases separated the two germline ends. The CDR3 reads CASSYTGGDPTYEQYF. CDR3 DNA: TGTGCCAGCAGTTACACGGGGGGCGACCCAACCTACGAGCAGTACTTC.

The table lists this clonotype with many counts. This chain joins TRBV7-9 and TRBJ1-2; 7 bases match TRBD1. CDR3 size: 13 residues. The junction had 4 bases not matched to a gene; V was cut back by 5 bases and J by 4 bases. CDR1 SEHNR and CDR2 FQNEAQ come from the germline V gene (reference sequence). CDR3 in amino acids: CASSRDSLYGYTF. The CDR3 DNA reads as TGTGCCAGCAGCCGGGACAGCCTCTATGGCTACACCTTC.

This chain links TRBV6-4 with TRBJ2-1, with D unclear. V dropped 2 bases and J dropped 2 bases, with 10 bases sitting between them. This CDR3 spans 15 amino acids. Per the germline V gene, CDR1 is MRHNA and CDR2 is SNTAGT. The CDR3 DNA sequence: TGTGCCAGCAGTGACAGGGCTGGAACCTACAATGAGCAGTTCTTC. The encoded protein is CASSDRAGTYNEQFF.

This clonotype was observed many times. The V and J genes are TRBV2 and TRBJ2-7; D is unclear. Germline V gene data show CDR1 as SNHLY and CDR2 as FYNNEI. CDR3 length equals 13 residues. Trimming removed 6 bases from V and 2 bases from J, with 11 bases in between. The DNA for the CDR3 is TGTGCCAGCAGATCCCTAGGGACCTACGAGCAGTACTTC. It is translated as CASRSLGTYEQYF.